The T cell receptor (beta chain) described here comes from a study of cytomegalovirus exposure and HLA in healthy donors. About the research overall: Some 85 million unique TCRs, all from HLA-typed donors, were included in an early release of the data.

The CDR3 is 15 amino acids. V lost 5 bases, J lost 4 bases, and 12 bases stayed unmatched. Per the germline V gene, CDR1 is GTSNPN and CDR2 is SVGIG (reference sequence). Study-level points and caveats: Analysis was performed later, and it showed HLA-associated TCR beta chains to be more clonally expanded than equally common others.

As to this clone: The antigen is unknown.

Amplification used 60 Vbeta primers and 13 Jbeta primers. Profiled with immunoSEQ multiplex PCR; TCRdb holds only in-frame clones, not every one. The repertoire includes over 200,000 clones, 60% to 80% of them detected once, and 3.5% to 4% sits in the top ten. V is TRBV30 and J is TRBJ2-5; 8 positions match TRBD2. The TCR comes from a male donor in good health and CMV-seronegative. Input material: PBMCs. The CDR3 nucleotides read TGTGCCTGGGGGTCAGGACTAGCATCTGGAGAGACCCAGTACTTC. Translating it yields CAWGSGLASGETQYF.